This T cell receptor (beta chain) was profiled in a study of T cell repertoires in ileal Crohn's disease. Study information: Every patient was operated on for stricturing (61%) or penetrating (roughly 39%) complications. About half of patients got postoperative therapy: around 10 thiopurines, some 19 anti-TNF.

Included were adult ileal or ileocolonic Crohn's patients indicated for ileocolonic resection. With respect to this clone: What it recognizes is unknown.

Findings of the study overall: Clonality above 26.8% at surgery always came with endoscopic recurrence.

The germline gives CDR1 SEHNR, CDR2 FQNEAQ (reference sequence). The CDR3 spans 14 residues. The V gene lost 7 bases and the J gene lost 7 bases, with 19 bases spanning the gap. Sequencing was performed with immunoSEQ multiplex PCR; in TCRdb, only in-frame clones are kept and a portion is missing. Counted here are approximately 13,000 clones, about 70% occurring once; the ten biggest clones make up approximately 6%. The sequence came from an adult with Crohn's disease. Sequencing input: ileal tissue. V usage is TRBV7-9 and J usage is TRBJ1-2; D unresolved. The CDR3: CASILQTGLGGYTF. CDR3 coding DNA: TGTGCCAGCATACTGCAGACCGGCCTAGGTGGCTACACCTTC.